These T cell receptor beta chains were read from a single sample in a study of a mutant IDH1 vaccine in newly diagnosed glioma. The data were produced by immunoSEQ multiplex PCR, yet TCRdb's version contains in-frame clones alone and is incomplete. This sample carries 31,000 or so clones, roughly 80% of them seen once, and the ten largest clones take roughly 14%. These TCRs' antigens remain unknown. Sequencing was performed on PBMCs, taken from a glioma patient whose treatment included an IDH1 peptide vaccine. Every receptor here comes from a man aged 25-40 years with glioma. The CDR3 runs from the conserved cysteine through the conserved F or W. Fields, in order: J gene, V gene, CDR3 length, CDR3 protein.

TRBJ2-3	TRBV27	14	CASSSPGLADTQYF
TRBJ2-7	TRBV30	14	CAWSWTGGFYEQYF
TRBJ2-1	TRBV21-1	16	CASTIDFSGRFNEQFF
TRBJ1-3	TRBV5-6	16	CASSLDGAGMGNTIYF
TRBJ1-1	TRBV6-6	16	CASSYTLRGLNTEAFF
TRBJ1-1	TRBV5-1	15	CASSLASGGAGEAFF
TRBJ1-5	TRBV6-4	13	CASSLADNQPQHF
TRBJ1-2	TRBV5-1	14	CASSGQGAMGGYTF
TRBJ2-1	TRBV5-1	15	CASSFSGRGLNEQFF
TRBJ1-5	TRBV19	14	CASRRQFSNQPQHF
TRBJ2-5	TRBV7-7	15	CASSWASGAQETQYF
TRBJ2-1	TRBV5-1	16	CASSTSSSGGRNEQFF
TRBJ1-6	TRBV7-9	14	CASSSPTSYSPLHF
TRBJ1-2	TRBV2	12	CASSPQGNGYTF
TRBJ1-2	TRBV6-5	15	CASSYRRGRRYGYTF
TRBJ2-7	TRBV27	15	CASSNRDNSIYEQYF
TRBJ1-1	TRBV2	11	CASRWTPTAFF
TRBJ2-3	TRBV19	15	CASRSQAGASDTQYF
TRBJ1-4	TRBV7-9	15	CASSPPGLSDEKLFF
TRBJ1-1	TRBV29-1	15	CSVSPGQGMNTEAFF
TRBJ2-1	TRBV7-8	12	CASSFGGYEQFF